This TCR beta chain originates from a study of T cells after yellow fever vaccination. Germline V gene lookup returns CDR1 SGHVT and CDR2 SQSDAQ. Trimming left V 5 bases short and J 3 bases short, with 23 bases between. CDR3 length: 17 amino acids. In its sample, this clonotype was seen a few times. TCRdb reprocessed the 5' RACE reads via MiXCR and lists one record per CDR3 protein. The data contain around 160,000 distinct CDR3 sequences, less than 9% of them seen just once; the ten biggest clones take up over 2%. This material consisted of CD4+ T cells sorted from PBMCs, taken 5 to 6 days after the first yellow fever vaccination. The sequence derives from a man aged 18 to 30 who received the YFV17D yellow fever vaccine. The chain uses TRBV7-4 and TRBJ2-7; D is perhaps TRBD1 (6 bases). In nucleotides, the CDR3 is TGTGCCAGCAGCCCGCACCTAATGGGCAGGGGCGTCTACGAGCAGTACTTC. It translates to CASSPHLMGRGVYEQYF. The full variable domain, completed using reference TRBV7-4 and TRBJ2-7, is GAGVSQSPRYKVAKRGRDVALRCDSISGHVTLYWYRQTLGQGSEVLTYSQSDAQRDKSGRPSGRFSAERPERSVSTLKIQRTEQGDSAVYLCASSPHLMGRGVYEQYFGPGTRLTVT.